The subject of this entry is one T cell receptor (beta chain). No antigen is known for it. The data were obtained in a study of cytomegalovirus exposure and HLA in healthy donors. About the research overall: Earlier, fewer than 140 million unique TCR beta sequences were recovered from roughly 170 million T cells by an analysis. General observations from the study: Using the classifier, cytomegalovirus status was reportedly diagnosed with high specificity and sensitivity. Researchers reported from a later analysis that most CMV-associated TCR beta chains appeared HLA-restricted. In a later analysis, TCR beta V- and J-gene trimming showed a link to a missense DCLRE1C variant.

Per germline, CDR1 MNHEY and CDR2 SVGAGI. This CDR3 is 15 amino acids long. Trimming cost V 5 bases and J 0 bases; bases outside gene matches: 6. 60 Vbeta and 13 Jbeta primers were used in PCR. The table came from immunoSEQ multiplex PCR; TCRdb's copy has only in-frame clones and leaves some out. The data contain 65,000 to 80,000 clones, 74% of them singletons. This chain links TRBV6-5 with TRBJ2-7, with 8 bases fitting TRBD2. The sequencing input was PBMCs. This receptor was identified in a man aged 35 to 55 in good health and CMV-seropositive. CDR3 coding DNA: TGTGCCAGCAGTGCCGGGAGGGGGAGCTCCTACGAGCAGTACTTC. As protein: CASSAGRGSSYEQYF.